Here is one T cell receptor beta chain with its context. The target antigen is unknown. This table comes from immunoSEQ multiplex PCR, and its TCRdb copy is limited to in-frame clones, with some not included. The table shows about 59,000 clones, with more than 65% occurring only once. This record belongs to a study of T cell responses to AZD1222 COVID-19 vaccine. Study-level findings and limits: Spike-specific TCR breadth and depth grew following two AZD1222 doses. White British people made up most donors, females outnumbered males, and clonal diversity was possibly underestimated.

Trimming took 1 base from V and 1 from J, leaving 12 bases between them. The length of the CDR3 is 15 residues. Germline lookup yields CDR1 SGHTS and CDR2 YDEGEE. Source: peripheral blood, taken on day 0 of AZD1222 vaccination. This clonotype was sampled from an adult in good health. The chain employs TRBV5-8 and TRBJ2-7; D unresolved. The DNA of the CDR3 is TGTGCCAGCAGCTTGAAAGGAGCCCTTTCCTACGAGCAGTACTTC. This translates into CASSLKGALSYEQYF.